One and the same sample provided the 27 T cell receptor beta chains below, sequenced in a study of control samples from healthy donors and cancer patients (TCRdb year 2020). Receptor amplification or capture employed the immunoSEQ multiplex PCR assay. TCRdb provides this immuneACCESS table in a form limited to in-frame rearrangements. Some clones are lacking; in checked studies, under half of them reflect an unresolved V gene, and why the rest are absent is not known. The sample table shows approximately 69,000 clones, and approximately 89% are seen once. Jointly, the top ten make up roughly 5.5% of the sample. The sample was PBMCs. Every receptor here comes from a man aged 60 to 69 with colorectal cancer.

This clone occurred once. This chain joins TRBV6-5 and TRBJ2-2; D may be TRBD1 (6 bases). Germline CDR1 MNHEY, CDR2 SVGAGI. The CDR3 is 14 residues long. Trimming pared 6 bases from V and 1 base from J, leaving 9 bases between. The CDR3 spells CASRLDRNTGELFF. The CDR3, as DNA: TGTGCCAGCAGGCTGGACAGGAACACCGGGGAGCTGTTTTTT.

V and J are TRBV28 and TRBJ1-1, with no clear D. The CDR3 extends over 13 amino acids. Germline V gives CDR1 MDHEN, CDR2 SYDVKM. V gave up 2 bases and J gave up 4 bases, with 8 bases separating them. CDR3 sequence (DNA): TGTGCCAGCAGTTTAAGGTCGAGCACTGAAGCTTTCTTT. Its protein product is CASSLRSSTEAFF.

This rearrangement joins TRBV2 to TRBJ2-7; maybe TRBD1 (6 bases). The V end was cut by 4 bases, the J end by 0 bases, with 10 bases between. CDR1 and CDR2 (germline): SNHLY, FYNNEI. The CDR3 has 14 residues. The DNA for the CDR3 is TGTGCCAGCAGTGCGAGGGACAACTCCTACGAGCAGTACTTC. It codes for CASSARDNSYEQYF.

This chain links TRBV2 with TRBJ1-4; no reliable D call. V shed 1 base and J shed 0 bases, with 9 bases lying between them. CDR3 length: 16 amino acids. The germline V gene has CDR1 SNHLY and CDR2 FYNNEI. This chain's CDR3 is CASSEGSAATNEKLFF. The CDR3 region has the DNA TGTGCCAGCAGTGAAGGGTCAGCTGCAACTAATGAAAAACTGTTTTTT.

The chain links TRBV18 to TRBJ2-3; no firm D call. CDR1 and CDR2 from the germline V gene are KGHSH and LQKENI. V lost 0 bases and J lost 6, with 10 bases in between. This CDR3 is built from 14 residues. This chain's CDR3 is CASSPPVRDDTQYF. CDR3 DNA sequence: TGTGCCAGCTCACCACCGGTACGCGACGATACGCAGTATTTT.

The chain carries TRBV7-2 and TRBJ1-6; D gene ambiguous. This CDR3 spans 13 amino acids. The germline V and J ends were trimmed by 1 base and 9 bases, with 7 bases remaining between them. CDR1 and CDR2 from the germline V gene are SGHTA and FQGNSA. The CDR3 bases are TGTGCCAGCAGCTTAGGGGGTAGTTCACCCCTCCACTTT. It is translated as CASSLGGSSPLHF.

The CDR3 protein is CASKSGLAGTTISYEQYF. The CDR3 DNA reads as TGCGCCAGTAAATCGGGACTAGCGGGGACAACAATTTCCTACGAGCAGTACTTC. V gene TRBV5-1 combines with J gene TRBJ2-7, with 13 bases identical to TRBD2. Germline V gene lookup returns CDR1 SGHRS and CDR2 YFSETQ. Trimming removed 8 bases from V and 1 base from J; junction bases left unmatched: 15. The CDR3 runs to 18 residues.

This chain joins TRBV4-1 and TRBJ2-7, with unresolved D. CDR1 is MGHRA and CDR2 is YSYEKL in the germline V gene. With 0 bases removed from V and 2 bases from J, the gap between germline ends came to 11 bases. The CDR3 contains 15 residues. The CDR3 sequence: CASSQDIGVPYEQYF. The DNA for the CDR3 is TGCGCCAGCAGCCAAGATATTGGGGTGCCCTACGAGCAGTACTTC.

The V gene is TRBV20-1, the J gene TRBJ1-1, with D tentatively TRBD1 (5 bases). The length of the CDR3 is 10 residues. The ends were cut back, 6 bases at V and 11 bases at J, with 13 bases in the middle. CDR1 is DFQATT and CDR2 is SNEGSKA in the germline V gene (reference sequence). This CDR3 is CSARAGRAFF. CDR3 coding DNA: TGCAGTGCCAGGGCTGGCCGGGCTTTCTTT.

V is TRBV10-3 and J is TRBJ2-3; 7 bases align to TRBD1. Losses at the gene ends were 6 bases for V and 4 bases for J; bases not matched to a gene: 7. The CDR3 extends over 14 amino acids. Germline-derived CDR1 and CDR2 are ENHRY and SYGVKD. The CDR3, as DNA: TGTGCCATCAGACAGGGGATTCAGTCAGATACGCAGTATTTT. It yields the protein CAIRQGIQSDTQYF.

The gene calls are TRBV4-1 and TRBJ1-4; D remains unclear. The CDR3 sequence is 13 residues long. From germline, CDR1 is MGHRA and CDR2 YSYEKL. V was trimmed by 1 base and J by 4 bases, leaving 4 bases between them. CDR3: CASSQVGNEKLFF. CDR3 sequence (DNA): TGCGCCAGCAGCCAAGTGGGTAATGAAAAACTGTTTTTT.

The CDR3 here is CASRSPGSTDTQYF. The CDR3 DNA is TGTGCCAGCAGAAGCCCAGGGTCCACAGATACGCAGTATTTT. J is TRBJ2-3 and V is TRBV6-5, with a tentative D call TRBD1 (5 bases). The germline V gene encodes CDR1 MNHEY and CDR2 SVGAGI. This CDR3 is 14 amino acids long. Trimming took off 6 bases at V and 2 bases at J, with 12 bases between the two ends.

A remark on this clone: The junction does not match germline at one end; this may be a read error. The rearrangement links TRBV3-1 (or the pseudogene TRBV3-2) to TRBJ1-3; D is uncertain. This CDR3 comprises 17 residues. Germline values: CDR1 LGHDT, CDR2 YNNKEL (reference sequence). The CDR3 is CVSSQGVPWGSGNTIYF. CDR3 coding DNA: TGTGTCAGCAGCCAAGGAGTCCCGTGGGGCTCTGGAAACACCATATATTTT.

This clone was picked up a small number of times. The chain is built from TRBV4-3 and TRBJ2-7; TRBD1 might be the D (7 bases). The V gene lost 1 base and the J gene lost 0 bases, with 13 bases spanning the gap. CDR1 is LGHNA and CDR2 is YSLEER in the germline V gene. This CDR3 spans 16 amino acids. The CDR3 DNA is TGCGCCAGCAGCCAAGGGAGGGCAGGGGGCTCCTACGAGCAGTACTTC. Its translation: CASSQGRAGGSYEQYF.

V usage is TRBV6-6 and J usage is TRBJ2-7; tentatively, D is TRBD1 or TRBD2 (5 bases each). From germline, CDR1 is MNHNY and CDR2 SVGAGI (reference sequence). This CDR3 region has 16 residues. Trimming removed 0 bases at V and 3 bases at J, with 15 bases between. Written as DNA, the CDR3 is TGTGCCAGCAGTTACTCCCGAGGGGCGAAAGTCTACGAGCAGTACTTC. Its translation is CASSYSRGAKVYEQYF.

The genes are TRBV7-9 and TRBJ1-1, with D maybe TRBD1 (6 bases). Germline CDR1 reads SEHNR; CDR2 reads FQNEAQ (reference sequence). V gave up 6 bases and J gave up 1 base, with 12 bases separating them. This CDR3 is built from 14 residues. In DNA form, the CDR3 reads TGTGCCAGCAGGCGGGGGCTCGGGAACACTGAAGCTTTCTTT. Protein: CASRRGLGNTEAFF.

The chain employs TRBV14 and TRBJ1-3; D is uncertain. The germline CDR1 and CDR2 sequences are SGHDN and FVKESK. The CDR3 is 13 residues long. Trimming removed 4 bases from V and 1 base from J, with 5 bases in between. The CDR3 spells CASSPQSGNTIYF. The CDR3 DNA is TGTGCCAGCAGCCCACAATCTGGAAACACCATATATTTT.

The chain couples TRBV23-1 to TRBJ2-6; either TRBD1 or TRBD2 may supply D (5 bases each). TRBV23-1 belongs to the ORF category, with a function that is uncertain. V was pared by 3 bases and J by 0 bases, with 21 bases between. This CDR3 is 20 amino acids long. Here the CDR3 reads CASSHPRPGPKFSGANVLTF. As DNA, the CDR3 is TGCGCCAGCAGTCACCCGCGCCCGGGACCAAAGTTCTCTGGGGCCAACGTCCTGACTTTC.

This chain uses TRBV19 with TRBJ2-1; TRBD1 is a possible D gene (6 bases). The CDR3 is 12 residues long. V shed 9 bases and J shed 4 bases, with 10 bases lying between them. Germline CDR1 reads LNHDA; CDR2 reads SQIVND (reference sequence). The CDR3 DNA reads as TGTGCCAGCAGGACAGCGTACAATGAGCAGTTCTTC. This gives the protein CASRTAYNEQFF. The variable domain in full, with the rest retrieved from reference TRBV19 and TRBJ2-1, is DGGITQSPKYLFRKEGQNVTLSCEQNLNHDAMYWYRQDPGQGLRLIYYSQIVNDFQKGDIAEGYSVSREKKESFPLTVTSAQKNPTAFYLCASRTAYNEQFFGPGTRLTVL.

In its sample, this clone was seen once. The rearrangement links TRBV6-5 to TRBJ2-5; no clear D gene. The germline V gene has CDR1 MNHEY and CDR2 SVGAGI. The CDR3 spans 11 residues. V was shortened by 6 bases and J by 5 bases, with 7 bases between the two germline ends. CDR3 DNA: TGTGCCAGCAGACGTGAGGAGACCCAGTACTTC. Protein: CASRREETQYF.

J is TRBJ1-1 and V is TRBV19; D ambiguous. The germline V gene encodes CDR1 LNHDA and CDR2 SQIVND (reference sequence). The CDR3 covers 13 residues. The V and J ends lost 3 bases and 3 bases respectively, with 8 bases between them. For the CDR3, the DNA is TGTGCCAGTAGTATTCGGGGATACACTGAAGCTTTCTTT. This translates into CASSIRGYTEAFF.

The gene calls are TRBV3-1 (or the pseudogene TRBV3-2) and TRBJ2-1; no definite D call. Germline loops: CDR1 LGHDT, CDR2 YNNKEL (reference sequence). V lost 6 bases and J lost 3, with 12 bases in between. The CDR3 loop spans 14 amino acids. CDR3 in DNA: TGTGCCAGCAGACCAGGCGGCAGCTACAATGAGCAGTTCTTC. This translates into CASRPGGSYNEQFF.

The V and J genes are TRBV7-2 and TRBJ2-7; D tentatively reads TRBD1 or TRBD2 (5 bases each). The CDR3 totals 15 residues. Trimming removed 4 bases at V and 0 bases at J, with 13 bases between. CDR1 is SGHTA, CDR2 FQGNSA, per germline. As DNA, the CDR3 is TGTGCCAGCAGCTCCTCTTGGGGGAGCTCCTACGAGCAGTACTTC. This translates into CASSSSWGSSYEQYF. Full variable domain (missing parts from reference TRBV7-2 and TRBJ2-7): GAGVSQSPSNKVTEKGKDVELRCDPISGHTALYWYRQSLGQGLEFLIYFQGNSAPDKSGLPSDRFSAERTGGSVSTLTIQRTQQEDSAVYLCASSSSWGSSYEQYFGPGTRLTVT.

This chain uses TRBV7-3 with TRBJ2-3; 7 bases match TRBD1. Germline values: CDR1 SGHTA, CDR2 FQGTGA. The CDR3 sequence is 16 residues long. Trimming at V came to 0 bases and at J to 0 bases, leaving 3 bases not matched to a gene. DNA for the CDR3: TGTGCCAGCAGCTTAACCGGGACAGCTAGCACAGATACGCAGTATTTT. This encodes CASSLTGTASTDTQYF.

This rearrangement joins TRBV6-1 to TRBJ2-1; the D gene is possibly TRBD1 (5 bases). Germline CDR1 MNHNS, CDR2 SASEGT. Trimming removed 2 bases from V and 0 bases from J, with 8 bases in between. The CDR3 totals 15 residues. The CDR3, as DNA: TGTGCCAGCAGTGAACAGACAGACTCCTACAATGAGCAGTTCTTC. Its protein is CASSEQTDSYNEQFF.

The chain carries TRBV6-2 or TRBV6-3 and TRBJ1-6; D uncertain. This CDR3 region has 15 residues. The V end was cut by 6 bases, the J end by 2 bases, with 11 bases between. Germline V gene sequence: CDR1 MNHEY, CDR2 SVGEGT. The CDR3 loop is CASSAASTYNSPLHF. The DNA for the CDR3 is TGTGCCAGCAGCGCAGCGTCAACCTATAATTCACCCCTCCACTTT.

The chain links TRBV5-5 to TRBJ1-3; D gene ambiguous. The CDR3 covers 14 residues. Trimming left V 0 bases short and J 7 bases short, with 11 bases between. The germline V gene encodes CDR1 SGHKS and CDR2 YYEKEE (reference sequence). CDR3 amino acids: CASSLDALGNTIYF. CDR3 coding DNA: TGTGCCAGCAGCTTGGACGCCCTCGGGAACACCATATATTTT.